This entry lists 2 T cell receptor beta chains sequenced from one sample in a study of CXCR3-negative and CXCR3-positive naive CD8 T cells. The TRB cDNA libraries were prepared by 5' RACE with UMI labels. TCRdb re-called the 5' RACE reads and catalogs CDR3 proteins one per entry, DNA excluded. The sample has over 100,000 distinct CDR3 sequences. Sequenced input: naive CXCR3- CD8+ T cells from blood. As to subset: CD45RO-CCR7+CD27+CD95- naive CD8+ T cells lacking CXCR3 (TNR3-). Receptors were obtained from a human donor in good health. Some clones in this sample may be carry-over from other donors' samples.

This chain uses TRBV29-1 with TRBJ2-1; lacking DNA, the TRBD2 call made by TCRdb goes unchecked. This CDR3 region has 14 residues. Germline CDR1 reads SQVTM; CDR2 reads ANQGSEA. The CDR3 sequence: CSVETSIIYNEQFF.

CDR3 loop: CASSLAPSGGHGSYNEQFF. V is TRBV5-1 and J is TRBJ2-1; TCRdb picks TRBD1, but there is no DNA to check that call. Germline V CDR1 and CDR2: SGHRS, YFSETQ. CDR3 length equals 19 residues.